These 10 T cell receptor beta chains came from one sample sequenced in a study of blood T cell repertoires in COVID-19. The assay was immunoSEQ multiplex PCR, and TCRdb's table has in-frame clones only and misses some. This table holds roughly 240,000 clones, about 89% found once. Material for sequencing was peripheral blood. The receptors derive from a woman in her fifties or sixties who had recovered from COVID-19.

V is TRBV28 and J is TRBJ1-2; D remains ambiguous. Germline V lookup: CDR1 MDHEN, CDR2 SYDVKM. V lost 6 bases and J 6 bases, leaving 20 bases between the germline ends. The CDR3 has 15 amino acids. CDR3 residues: CASSPPPRGVHGYTF. As DNA, the CDR3 is TGTGCCAGCAGCCCCCCGCCGCGAGGAGTGCATGGCTACACCTTC.

The chain is built from TRBV5-6 and TRBJ1-1; a weak D match, TRBD1 (5 bases). This CDR3 spans 14 amino acids. Germline values: CDR1 SGHDT, CDR2 YYEEEE. Trimming left V 1 base short and J 5 bases short, with 12 bases between. The CDR3 DNA follows: TGTGCCAGCAGCTTGATGGGGGGTGGGACTGAAGCTTTCTTT. As protein: CASSLMGGGTEAFF.

This rearrangement joins TRBV28 to TRBJ1-1; tentatively, D is TRBD1 (5 bases). V shed 7 bases and J shed 0 bases, with 21 bases lying between them. Germline CDR1 MDHEN, CDR2 SYDVKM. CDR3 size: 17 residues. The CDR3, as DNA: TGTGCCAGCACCGCCCCGGGGGGGAGTTCCATGAACACTGAAGCTTTCTTT. This encodes CASTAPGGSSMNTEAFF.

The gene calls are TRBV23-1 and TRBJ2-4, with a possible D match to TRBD1 (6 bases). TRBV23-1 falls under the ORF class, with uncertain function. This CDR3 contains 16 residues. Trimming removed 2 bases from V and 0 bases from J, with 11 bases in between. The CDR3 loop reads CASSQRTALAKNIQYF. The CDR3 region has the DNA TGCGCCAGCAGTCAACGGACAGCCCTAGCCAAAAACATTCAGTACTTC.

The genes are TRBV6-5 and TRBJ1-1; weak D call: TRBD1 (5 bases). CDR3 length: 13 amino acids. Trimming stripped 7 bases from V and 12 bases from J, with 21 bases between. Germline CDR1 MNHEY, CDR2 SVGAGI. The CDR3 region has the DNA TGTGCCAGCACTTTGAGACAGCCCCGAAGTTCTTTCTTT. Protein product: CASTLRQPRSSFF.

V gene TRBV3-1 (or the pseudogene TRBV3-2) combines with J gene TRBJ1-6, with D perhaps TRBD1 (6 bases). CDR3 length: 16 residues. Germline V gene lookup returns CDR1 LGHDT and CDR2 YNNKEL (reference sequence). V dropped 4 bases and J dropped 0 bases, with 10 bases sitting between them. The CDR3 sequence: CASSRYRDSYNSPLHF. The CDR3 DNA reads TGTGCCAGCAGCCGATACAGGGACTCCTATAATTCACCCCTCCACTTT.

This clone was observed many times. Other DNA sequences in this specimen translate into the identical CDR3. The CDR3 protein is CASSRGGSTDTQYF. CDR3 DNA: TGCGCCAGCAGCCGGGGGGGTAGCACAGATACGCAGTATTTT. The genes are TRBV5-1 and TRBJ2-3; TRBD2 aligns across 8 bases. The junction had 1 base not matched to a gene; V was cut back by 4 bases and J by 0 bases. CDR1 is SGHRS, CDR2 YFSETQ, per germline. The length of the CDR3 is 14 residues.

This chain joins TRBV7-8 and TRBJ1-4; maybe TRBD1 (5 bases). Germline lookup yields CDR1 SGHVS and CDR2 FQNEAQ. Trimming removed 1 base from V and 0 bases from J, with 9 bases in between. The CDR3 has 16 residues. The CDR3 nucleotides are TGTGCCAGCAGCTTAGAGCGGGGACCAACTAATGAAAAACTGTTTTTT. Residues: CASSLERGPTNEKLFF.

V gene TRBV9 combines with J gene TRBJ2-1; D might be TRBD2 (6 bases). Germline V gene sequence: CDR1 SGDLS, CDR2 YYNGEE. The V end lost 1 base, the J end lost 2 bases, and 13 bases lay between the germline ends. CDR3 length equals 16 residues. As DNA, the CDR3 is TGTGCCAGCAGCGTATCGGGGACTGTCACCTACAATGAGCAGTTCTTC. The encoded protein is CASSVSGTVTYNEQFF. Supplemented by reference TRBV9 and TRBJ2-1, the full variable domain reads DSGVTQTPKHLITATGQRVTLRCSPRSGDLSVYWYQQSLDQGLQFLIQYYNGEERAKGNILERFSAQQFPDLHSELNLSSLELGDSALYFCASSVSGTVTYNEQFFGPGTRLTVL.

CDR3 nucleotides: TGCGCCAGCAGCCAGGCCGGGACACTCACTGGAAACACCATATATTTT. It specifies CASSQAGTLTGNTIYF. V is TRBV4-3 and J is TRBJ1-3, with a weak D call TRBD1 (6 bases). From germline, CDR1 is LGHNA and CDR2 YSLEER. The V end lost 3 bases, the J end lost 2 bases, and 14 bases lay between the germline ends. CDR3 size: 16 residues.